These 20 T cell receptor beta chains were sequenced from one sample in a study of blood T cell repertoires in COVID-19. The repertoire was sequenced with immunoSEQ multiplex PCR; TCRdb's copy has only in-frame clones and lacks some. The data contain roughly 200,000 clones, 78% of them seen just once; the ten biggest clones take up 2.8%. Sequenced sample: peripheral blood. The receptors come from a woman aged 80 or older with active or convalescent COVID-19.

This clone has ten or more counts. The rearrangement uses TRBV29-1 and TRBJ2-7; 9 bases are a match to TRBD1. Germline V lookup: CDR1 SQVTM, CDR2 ANQGSEA. The CDR3 contains 12 residues. V dropped 7 bases and J dropped 6; count of bases not matched to a gene: 7. The CDR3 coding sequence is TGCAGCGCCCGGGACAGGGTGGCCGAGCAGTACTTC. Its protein product is CSARDRVAEQYF.

The V gene is TRBV27, the J gene TRBJ2-2; D unclear. The length of the CDR3 is 15 residues. V was cut by 3 bases and J by 2 bases, with 10 bases left in between. Germline V gives CDR1 MNHEY, CDR2 SMNVEV (reference sequence). In DNA, the CDR3 is TGTGCCAGCAGTTTCCGGCAGGTTAACACCGGGGAGCTGTTTTTT. Amino acid sequence: CASSFRQVNTGELFF.

The V and J genes are TRBV29-1 and TRBJ1-1, with 10 bases lining up with TRBD1. In germline, CDR1 is SQVTM, CDR2 ANQGSEA. V lost 5 bases, J lost 5 bases, and 8 bases stayed unmatched. The CDR3 has 14 residues. Here the CDR3 DNA reads TGCAGCGTTCCCGGGACAGGGGTTGGGACTGAAGCTTTCTTT. Its translation is CSVPGTGVGTEAFF.

V gene TRBV3-1 (or the pseudogene TRBV3-2) combines with J gene TRBJ1-5; TRBD1 is a possible D gene (5 bases). The CDR3 loop spans 15 amino acids. Trimming stripped 3 bases from V and 9 bases from J, with 18 bases between. Germline V gene data show CDR1 as LGHDT and CDR2 as YNNKEL (reference sequence). CDR3 in DNA: TGTGCCAGCAGCCAGGACAACAGGCCCCGCATGCCCCAGCATTTT. As protein: CASSQDNRPRMPQHF.

V and J are TRBV2 and TRBJ2-2; perhaps TRBD1 as D (5 bases). The ends were cut back, 7 bases at V and 5 bases at J, with 17 bases in the middle. The CDR3 extends over 15 amino acids. Germline assignment: CDR1 SNHLY and CDR2 FYNNEI. Here the CDR3 reads CASKVTALRTGELFF. The CDR3 bases are TGTGCCAGCAAGGTGACAGCCCTTCGGACCGGGGAGCTGTTTTTT.

V and J are TRBV15 and TRBJ1-3; D call uncertain. Germline V gene sequence: CDR1 LNHNV, CDR2 YYDKDF (reference sequence). This CDR3 comprises 14 residues. Trimming removed 0 bases at V and 5 bases at J, with 8 bases between. The CDR3 nucleotides read TGTGCCACCAGCAGAGATCTCGGGAGAAACACCATATATTTT. Translating it yields CATSRDLGRNTIYF. Full variable domain (missing parts from reference TRBV15 and TRBJ1-3): DAMVIQNPRYQVTQFGKPVTLSCSQTLNHNVMYWYQQKSSQAPKLLFHYYDKDFNNEADTPDNFQSRRPNTSFCFLDIRSPGLGDTAMYLCATSRDLGRNTIYFGEGSWLTVV.

The chain combines TRBV10-1 with TRBJ1-2; 8 nucleotides align to TRBD1. Germline values: CDR1 WNHNN, CDR2 SYGVQD (reference sequence). The CDR3 is made up of 15 amino acids. Losses at the gene ends were 1 base for V and 4 bases for J; bases not matched to a gene: 5. The CDR3 region has the DNA TGCGCCAGCAGTGAGTTTCGGGACAGGCGCTATGGCTACACCTTC. Amino acids: CASSEFRDRRYGYTF.

V gene TRBV30 combines with J gene TRBJ1-1; 9 nucleotides match TRBD1. Trimming cost V 3 bases and J 5 bases; bases outside gene matches: 4. Germline values: CDR1 GTSNPN, CDR2 SVGIG (reference sequence). CDR3 length: 13 residues. The CDR3 coding sequence is TGTGCCTGGAGACGGACAGGGGTGACTGAAGCTTTCTTT. Residues: CAWRRTGVTEAFF.

The rearrangement uses TRBV7-9 and TRBJ1-1; TRBD1 matches 7 bases. J gave up 4 bases and V 5 bases, and 7 bases lay outside the gene matches. CDR1 SEHNR and CDR2 FQNEAQ come from the germline V gene (reference sequence). This CDR3 spans 14 amino acids. The CDR3 spells CASSRAGTVTEAFF. The CDR3, as DNA: TGTGCCAGCAGCCGCGCGGGGACAGTCACTGAAGCTTTCTTT.

The rearrangement uses TRBV10-1 and TRBJ2-3, with a weak D call TRBD1 (6 bases). There are 17 residues in the CDR3. CDR1 is WNHNN and CDR2 is SYGVQD in the germline V gene (reference sequence). Trimming shortened V by 7 bases and J by 0 bases, and 20 bases separated the two germline ends. The DNA of the CDR3 is TGCGCCAGCAATCAGCAAGTGACAGGATGTAGCACAGATACGCAGTATTTT. This gives the protein CASNQQVTGCSTDTQYF.

The rearrangement links TRBV6-2 or TRBV6-3 to TRBJ2-2; no definite D call. Germline-derived CDR1 and CDR2 are MNHEY and SVGEGT. The V end was cut by 1 base, the J end by 6 bases, with 9 bases between. The CDR3 extends over 14 amino acids. Here the CDR3 DNA reads TGTGCCAGCAGTTACTTCAACATGGCCGGGGAGCTGTTTTTT. Residues: CASSYFNMAGELFF.

This rearrangement joins TRBV28 to TRBJ1-1; 7 nucleotides agree with TRBD1. The V gene end was trimmed by 2 bases and the J gene end by 0 bases; junction bases not matched to a gene: 6. This CDR3 spans 16 amino acids. From germline, CDR1 is MDHEN and CDR2 SYDVKM. CDR3 loop: CASSLGDSFVNTEAFF. CDR3 in DNA: TGTGCCAGCAGTTTAGGGGACAGCTTTGTGAACACTGAAGCTTTCTTT.

The rearrangement uses TRBV4-2 and TRBJ1-6; no reliable D call. The CDR3 contains 13 residues. CDR1 is LGHNA, CDR2 YNFKEQ, per germline. The V end was cut by 0 bases, the J end by 14 bases, with 11 bases between. DNA of the CDR3: TGTGCCAGCAGCCAAGAGATATTTGCGTCCCTCCACTTT. Translated: CASSQEIFASLHF.

The chain employs TRBV5-5 and TRBJ2-5; 7 nucleotides align to TRBD1. This CDR3 contains 16 residues. Germline values: CDR1 SGHKS, CDR2 YYEKEE (reference sequence). J lost 2 bases, V lost 0 bases, and 7 bases had no gene match. This CDR3 is CASSLEGGAGQETQYF. CDR3 bases: TGTGCCAGCAGCTTGGAAGGGGGCGCTGGTCAAGAGACCCAGTACTTC.

The V call is TRBV6-1, the J call TRBJ1-2; the D gene is possibly TRBD1 (6 bases). The V end lost 2 bases, the J end lost 6 bases, and 10 bases lay between the germline ends. CDR1 MNHNS and CDR2 SASEGT come from the germline V gene. The CDR3 runs 13 residues. CDR3 nucleotide sequence: TGTGCCAGCAGTGAACAGGGGTTCGATGGCTACACCTTC. Translated: CASSEQGFDGYTF.

The CDR3 loop reads CASSQERLAGANEQFF. CDR3 nucleotide sequence: TGTGCCAGCAGCCAAGAGCGACTAGCGGGGGCGAATGAGCAGTTCTTC. The chain employs TRBV3-1 (or the pseudogene TRBV3-2) and TRBJ2-1; 12 bases line up with TRBD2. CDR1 and CDR2 (germline): LGHDT, YNNKEL (reference sequence). This CDR3 spans 16 amino acids. The J segment lost 7 bases and the V segment lost 0 bases, leaving 4 bases of the junction unmatched.

This chain joins TRBV5-1 and TRBJ1-1; D might be TRBD1 (5 bases). Per the germline V gene, CDR1 is SGHRS and CDR2 is YFSETQ. Trimming shortened V by 8 bases and J by 0 bases, and 14 bases separated the two germline ends. CDR3 length equals 14 residues. The CDR3 DNA sequence: TGCGCCAGTAGTGCCACAGGTATGAACACTGAAGCTTTCTTT. It yields the protein CASSATGMNTEAFF.

The chain employs TRBV6-4 and TRBJ1-2, with TRBD1 identical over 8 bases. This CDR3 is built from 15 residues. Germline loops: CDR1 MRHNA, CDR2 SNTAGT. Germline trimming cut 4 bases from V and 4 bases from J; bases unmatched to any gene: 8. The CDR3 spells CASSGWTGKFYGYTF. DNA for the CDR3: TGTGCCAGCAGTGGGTGGACAGGGAAATTCTATGGCTACACCTTC.

The chain links TRBV4-2 to TRBJ1-5, with 7 nucleotides matching TRBD1. Per the germline V gene, CDR1 is LGHNA and CDR2 is YNFKEQ. The CDR3 loop spans 15 amino acids. After removal of 1 base from V and 6 bases from J, the junction contained 6 bases not matched to a gene. CDR3 protein: CASSQGQGPGQPQHF. CDR3 nucleotides: TGTGCCAGCAGCCAAGGACAGGGCCCAGGTCAGCCCCAGCATTTT.

The chain recombines TRBV25-1 with TRBJ1-2, with D possibly matching TRBD1 (5 bases). Germline-derived CDR1 and CDR2 are MGHDK and SYGVNS. The CDR3 totals 14 residues. V was pared by 4 bases and J by 2 bases, with 11 bases between. This CDR3 is CASSVLQENYGYTF. The CDR3 nucleotides are TGTGCCAGCAGTGTATTACAGGAAAACTATGGCTACACCTTC.